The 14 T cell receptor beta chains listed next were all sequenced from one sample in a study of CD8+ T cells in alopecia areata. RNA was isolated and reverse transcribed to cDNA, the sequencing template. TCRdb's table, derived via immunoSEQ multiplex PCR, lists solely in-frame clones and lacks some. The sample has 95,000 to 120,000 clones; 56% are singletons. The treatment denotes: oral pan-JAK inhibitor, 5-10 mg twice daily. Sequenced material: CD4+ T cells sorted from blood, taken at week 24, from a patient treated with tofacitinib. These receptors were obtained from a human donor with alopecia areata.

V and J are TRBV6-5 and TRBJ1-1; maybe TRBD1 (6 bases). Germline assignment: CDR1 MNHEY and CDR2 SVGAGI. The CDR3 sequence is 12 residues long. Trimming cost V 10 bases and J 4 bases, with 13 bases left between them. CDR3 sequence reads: CATHTGITEAFF. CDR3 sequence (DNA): TGTGCCACCCACACAGGGATCACTGAAGCTTTCTTT.

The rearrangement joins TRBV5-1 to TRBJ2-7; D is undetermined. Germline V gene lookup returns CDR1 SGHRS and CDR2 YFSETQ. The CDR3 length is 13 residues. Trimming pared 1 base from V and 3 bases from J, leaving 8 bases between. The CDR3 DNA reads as TGCGCCAGCAGCTTGCAGGATGGCTACGAGCAGTACTTC. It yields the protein CASSLQDGYEQYF.

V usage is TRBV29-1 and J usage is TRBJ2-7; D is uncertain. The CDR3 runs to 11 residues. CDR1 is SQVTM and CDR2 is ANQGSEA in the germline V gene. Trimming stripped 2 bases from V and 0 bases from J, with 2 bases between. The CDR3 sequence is CSVEFSYEQYF. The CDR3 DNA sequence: TGCAGCGTTGAATTCTCCTACGAGCAGTACTTC.

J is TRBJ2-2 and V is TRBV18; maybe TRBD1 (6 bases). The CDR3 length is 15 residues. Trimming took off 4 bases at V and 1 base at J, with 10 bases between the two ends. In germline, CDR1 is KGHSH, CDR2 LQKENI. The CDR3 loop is CASSRSTGNTGELFF. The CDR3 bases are TGTGCCAGCTCACGTTCGACAGGGAACACCGGGGAGCTGTTTTTT.

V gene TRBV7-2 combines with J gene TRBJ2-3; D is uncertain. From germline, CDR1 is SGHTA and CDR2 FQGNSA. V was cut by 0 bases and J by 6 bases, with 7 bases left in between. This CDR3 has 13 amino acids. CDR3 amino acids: CASSLAAHDTQYF. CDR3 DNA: TGTGCCAGCAGCTTAGCTGCGCACGATACGCAGTATTTT. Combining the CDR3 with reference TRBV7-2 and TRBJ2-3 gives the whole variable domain GAGVSQSPSNKVTEKGKDVELRCDPISGHTALYWYRQSLGQGLEFLIYFQGNSAPDKSGLPSDRFSAERTGGSVSTLTIQRTQQEDSAVYLCASSLAAHDTQYFGPGTRLTVL.

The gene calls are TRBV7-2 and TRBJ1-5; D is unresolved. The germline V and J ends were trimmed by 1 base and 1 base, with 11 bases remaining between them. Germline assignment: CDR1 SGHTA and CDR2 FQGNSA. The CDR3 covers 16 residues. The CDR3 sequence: CASSLGASRSNQPQHF. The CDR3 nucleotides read TGTGCCAGCAGCTTAGGGGCCAGTCGAAGCAATCAGCCCCAGCATTTT.

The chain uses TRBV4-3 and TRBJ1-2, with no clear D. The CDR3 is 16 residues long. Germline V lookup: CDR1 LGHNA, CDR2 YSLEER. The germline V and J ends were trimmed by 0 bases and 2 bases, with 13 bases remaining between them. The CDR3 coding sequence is TGCGCCAGCAGCCAAGAGCCCGACACCCGCAACTATGGCTACACCTTC. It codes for CASSQEPDTRNYGYTF.

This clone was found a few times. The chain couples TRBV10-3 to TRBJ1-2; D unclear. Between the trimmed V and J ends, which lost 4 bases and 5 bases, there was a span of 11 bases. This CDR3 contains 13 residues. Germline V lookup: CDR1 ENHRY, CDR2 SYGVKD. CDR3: CAISGPGDYGYTF. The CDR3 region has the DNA TGTGCCATCAGTGGGCCGGGAGATTATGGCTACACCTTC.

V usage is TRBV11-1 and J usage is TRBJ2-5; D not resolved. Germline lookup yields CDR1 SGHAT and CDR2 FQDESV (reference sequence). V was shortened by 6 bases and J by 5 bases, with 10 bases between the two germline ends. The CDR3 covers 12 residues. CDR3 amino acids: CASSPTSETQYF. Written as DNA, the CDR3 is TGTGCCAGCAGTCCGACCTCTGAGACCCAGTACTTC.

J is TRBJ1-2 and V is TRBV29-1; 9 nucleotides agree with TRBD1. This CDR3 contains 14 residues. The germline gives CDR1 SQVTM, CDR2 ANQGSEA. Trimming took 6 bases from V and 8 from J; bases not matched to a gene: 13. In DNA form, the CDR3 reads TGCAGCGTCCCTTACAGGGGGCAAGGTAGCGGCTACACCTTC. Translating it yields CSVPYRGQGSGYTF. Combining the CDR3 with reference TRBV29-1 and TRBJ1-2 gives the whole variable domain SAVISQKPSRDICQRGTSLTIQCQVDSQVTMMFWYRQQPGQSLTLIATANQGSEATYESGFVIDKFPISRPNLTFSTLTVSNMSPEDSSIYLCSVPYRGQGSGYTFGSGTRLTVV.

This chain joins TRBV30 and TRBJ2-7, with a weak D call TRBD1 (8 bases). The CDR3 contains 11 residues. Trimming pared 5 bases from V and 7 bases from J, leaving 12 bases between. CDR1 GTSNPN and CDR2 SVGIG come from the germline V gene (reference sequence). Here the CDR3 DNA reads TGTGCCTGGGGACAGGGAGGGGAGCAGTACTTC. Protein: CAWGQGGEQYF.

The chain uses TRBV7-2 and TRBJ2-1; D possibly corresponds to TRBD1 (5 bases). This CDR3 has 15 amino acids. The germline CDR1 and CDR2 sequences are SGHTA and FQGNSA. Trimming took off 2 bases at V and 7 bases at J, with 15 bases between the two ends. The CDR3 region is CASSLSRAGINEQFF. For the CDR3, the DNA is TGTGCCAGCAGCTTATCCCGGGCAGGGATAAATGAGCAGTTCTTC.

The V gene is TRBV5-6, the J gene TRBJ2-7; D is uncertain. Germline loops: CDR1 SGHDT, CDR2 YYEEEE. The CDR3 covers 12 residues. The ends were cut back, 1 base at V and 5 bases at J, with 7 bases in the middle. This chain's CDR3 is CASSLSFNEQYF. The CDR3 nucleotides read TGTGCCAGCAGCTTGTCTTTCAACGAGCAGTACTTC.

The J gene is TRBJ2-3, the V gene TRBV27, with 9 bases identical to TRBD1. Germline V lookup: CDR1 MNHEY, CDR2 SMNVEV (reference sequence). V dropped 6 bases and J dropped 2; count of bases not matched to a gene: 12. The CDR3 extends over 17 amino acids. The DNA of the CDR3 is TGTGCCAGCAGACAGGCGGGGGACAGGGCCCTCACAGATACGCAGTATTTT. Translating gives CASRQAGDRALTDTQYF.